This TCR beta chain originates from a study of shared clonotypes between healthy human individuals. In the study overall: Donors consisted of a couple of women and a few men between 18 and 49.

Deletions cut 3 bases from V and 8 bases from J, with 17 bases between. The CDR3 consists of 15 residues. Germline loops: CDR1 LNHDA, CDR2 SQIVND (reference sequence). With regard to this clone: Its antigen is not identified.

General study results and limits: Rarefaction showed sorted-subset sequencing was incomplete despite large depth.

Splitting of CD4+ cells produced CD45RA+ naive and CD45RA-negative memory subsets. Data came from immunoSEQ multiplex PCR; TCRdb stores just in-frame clones and leaves some out. The table has hundreds of thousands of clones, about 96% seen once. Material: naive CD4+ T cells sorted from blood. Subset reported: CD45RA+ positively selected. V is TRBV19 and J is TRBJ1-5, with D tentatively TRBD1 (6 bases). The TCR sequence derives from a woman in her 30s in good health. CDR3: CASSISSGDGKPQHF. CDR3 sequence (DNA): TGTGCCAGTAGTATTTCCTCAGGGGATGGGAAGCCCCAGCATTTT.